The 29 T cell receptor beta chains given below trace back to one sample, sequenced in a study of blood T cells in healthy people across ages. For the second PCR, which ran for roughly 7 to 11 cycles, a sample-barcoded 5' primer and a J-beta primer mix were used. Each CDR3 protein gets one entry after TCRdb re-called the 5' RACE reads with MiXCR. The sample has 1.5 million to 2 million distinct CDR3 sequences; 30% to 35% are singletons. The sequencing sample was made of blood. The origin of the receptors is a woman under 40 in good health.

The chain recombines TRBV4-2 with TRBJ2-2; TRBD2 aligns across 8 bases. The germline CDR1 and CDR2 sequences are LGHNA and YNFKEQ. The CDR3 spans 16 residues. J was trimmed by 4 bases and V by 0 bases; bases with no gene match: 4. CDR3 region: CASSQDRGGSTGELFF. CDR3 in DNA: TGTGCCAGCAGCCAAGATCGGGGGGGAAGCACCGGGGAGCTGTTTTTT.

This chain links TRBV9 with TRBJ1-4, with 10 bases identical to TRBD1. This CDR3 comprises 14 residues. Trimming at V came to 4 bases and at J to 8 bases, leaving 5 bases not matched to a gene. Germline CDR1 SGDLS, CDR2 YYNGEE. CDR3 region: CASSQGQGTEKLFF. The CDR3 DNA is TGTGCCAGCAGCCAGGGACAGGGGACGGAAAAACTGTTTTTT. The entire variable domain, with the rest obtained from reference TRBV9 and TRBJ1-4, is as follows: DSGVTQTPKHLITATGQRVTLRCSPRSGDLSVYWYQQSLDQGLQFLIQYYNGEERAKGNILERFSAQQFPDLHSELNLSSLELGDSALYFCASSQGQGTEKLFFGSGTQLSVL.

In its sample, this clonotype was seen a few times. V and J are TRBV7-2 and TRBJ1-2, with D perhaps TRBD1 (5 bases). The CDR3 covers 16 residues. Germline V gives CDR1 SGHTA, CDR2 FQGNSA. Trimming shortened V by 3 bases and J by 0 bases, and 14 bases separated the two germline ends. The CDR3 DNA reads as TGTGCCAGCAGCTTTGGAATCCGGGGGTCTAACTATGGCTACACCTTC. Encoded protein: CASSFGIRGSNYGYTF.

This chain uses TRBV5-6 with TRBJ2-3; maybe TRBD2 (5 bases). Germline CDR1 and CDR2: SGHDT and YYEEEE. CDR3 length equals 14 residues. V was trimmed by 0 bases and J by 4 bases, leaving 9 bases between them. CDR3 sequence (DNA): TGTGCCAGCAGCTTGGCCGGGGTTCCAGATACGCAGTATTTT. Protein: CASSLAGVPDTQYF. Filled out from reference TRBV5-6 and TRBJ2-3, the complete variable domain reads DAGVTQSPTHLIKTRGQQVTLRCSPKSGHDTVSWYQQALGQGPQFIFQYYEEEERQRGNFPDRFSGHQFPNYSSELNVNALLLGDSALYLCASSLAGVPDTQYFGPGTRLTVL.

This chain connects TRBV20-1 to TRBJ2-3; 10 bases fit TRBD2. CDR1 is DFQATT and CDR2 is SNEGSKA in the germline V gene (reference sequence). CDR3 length: 15 residues. V was pared by 6 bases and J by 0 bases, with 6 bases of the junction left unmatched. The CDR3 region has the DNA TGCAGTGCGACGGGACTAGCGACAAGCACAGATACGCAGTATTTT. It specifies CSATGLATSTDTQYF.

This clonotype was seen a few times. This chain links TRBV30 with TRBJ2-1, with TRBD2 as a possible D gene (6 bases). The CDR3 is made up of 13 amino acids. Germline V gene lookup returns CDR1 GTSNPN and CDR2 SVGIG (reference sequence). With 4 bases removed from V and 4 bases from J, the gap between germline ends came to 11 bases. The CDR3 region has the DNA TGTGCCTGGATTTGGCGGGGTTACAATGAGCAGTTCTTC. Translated, it gives CAWIWRGYNEQFF. Complete variable domain (other parts from reference TRBV30 and TRBJ2-1): SQTIHQWPATLVQPVGSPLSLECTVEGTSNPNLYWYRQAAGRGLQLLFYSVGIGQISSEVPQNLSASRPQDRQFILSSKKLLLSDSGFYLCAWIWRGYNEQFFGPGTRLTVL.

This clonotype occurred a few times. This chain links TRBV7-9 with TRBJ2-7; D might be TRBD1 (5 bases). Trimming took off 3 bases at V and 5 bases at J, with 14 bases between the two ends. The CDR3 has 14 amino acids. Germline CDR1 reads SEHNR; CDR2 reads FQNEAQ (reference sequence). This CDR3 is CASSFPTGGDEQYF. CDR3 coding DNA: TGTGCCAGCAGCTTCCCCACAGGCGGAGACGAGCAGTACTTC.

On this clonotype itself: One end of the junction is discordant with germline, which a read error may explain. This sequence joins TRBV29-1 and TRBJ2-3, with D perhaps assigned TRBD1 or TRBD2 (5 bases each). Germline CDR1 and CDR2: SQVTM and ANQGSEA. This CDR3 comprises 17 residues. For the CDR3, the DNA is TGCAGCGTTGAAGATCGGAGAAAGGGACCTGGTCCAGATGCGCAGTATTTT. As protein: CSVEDRRKGPGPDAQYF.

This clonotype was seen a handful of times. The V gene is TRBV7-2, the J gene TRBJ1-2; D possibly corresponds to TRBD1 (5 bases). The germline gives CDR1 SGHTA, CDR2 FQGNSA. V was shortened by 5 bases and J by 8 bases, with 18 bases between the two germline ends. The CDR3 contains 14 residues. CDR3 coding DNA: TGTGCCAGCAGCGTCAGAACGGGGGGAAACGGCTACACCTTC. Translating it yields CASSVRTGGNGYTF.

For this clonotype: The junction differs from germline at one of its ends, possibly a read error. The J gene is TRBJ2-5, the V gene TRBV27; tentative D call: TRBD1 (5 bases). This CDR3 is built from 15 residues. Germline assignment: CDR1 MNHEY and CDR2 SMNVEV (reference sequence). The DNA for the CDR3 is TGTGCCGGCAGTTTAAGGGGCGCCCCGAGAGAGACCCAGTACTTC. Translating it yields CAGSLRGAPRETQYF.

The rearrangement joins TRBV29-1 to TRBJ2-1; perhaps TRBD1 as D (5 bases). The germline V gene encodes CDR1 SQVTM and CDR2 ANQGSEA. This CDR3 spans 18 amino acids. V shed 3 bases and J shed 7 bases, with 28 bases lying between them. This CDR3 is CSVDRTMLGYTTVNEQFF. The CDR3 DNA is TGCAGCGTTGATCGGACAATGCTAGGATATACAACCGTAAATGAGCAGTTCTTC.

The table lists this clonotype with a few counts. The rearrangement links TRBV20-1 to TRBJ2-1, with 7 nucleotides matching TRBD2. The junction had 27 bases not matched to a gene; V was cut back by 1 base and J by 6 bases. This CDR3 spans 21 amino acids. Germline V CDR1 and CDR2: DFQATT, SNEGSKA (reference sequence). The CDR3 is CSARALTSPLARRETSNEQFF. The DNA of the CDR3 is TGCAGTGCTAGAGCCTTAACTAGTCCTCTAGCTCGGCGGGAGACTTCCAATGAGCAGTTCTTC.

The chain employs TRBV5-5 and TRBJ1-2; D perhaps matches TRBD1 (5 bases). The CDR3 spans 13 residues. The germline V gene has CDR1 SGHKS and CDR2 YYEKEE (reference sequence). V lost 2 bases, J lost 6 bases, and 11 bases lay in between. The CDR3 region has the DNA TGTGCCAGCAGCTTACGGGGGAACAATGGCTACACCTTC. Translation: CASSLRGNNGYTF.

The chain has TRBV2 and TRBJ2-7, with a weak D call TRBD1 (5 bases). Germline V gene data show CDR1 as SNHLY and CDR2 as FYNNEI. Trimming left V 2 bases short and J 2 bases short, with 13 bases between. The CDR3 consists of 15 residues. The CDR3 spells CASSESQGLPYEQYF. CDR3 sequence (DNA): TGTGCCAGCAGTGAAAGTCAGGGCCTCCCCTACGAGCAGTACTTC.

CDR3 protein: CSAREFEGITEAFF. The CDR3 region has the DNA TGCAGTGCTAGAGAGTTTGAGGGGATCACTGAAGCTTTCTTT. This chain uses TRBV20-1 with TRBJ1-1; TRBD1 might be the D (5 bases). With 0 bases removed from V and 4 bases from J, the gap between germline ends came to 12 bases. This CDR3 contains 14 residues. Germline-derived CDR1 and CDR2 are DFQATT and SNEGSKA (reference sequence).

The V call is TRBV29-1, the J call TRBJ2-3, with 8 bases identical to TRBD2. Germline V gene sequence: CDR1 SQVTM, CDR2 ANQGSEA. This CDR3 spans 13 amino acids. The CDR3 loop is CSAPGLALDTQYF. CDR3 in DNA: TGCAGTGCTCCCGGACTAGCTTTAGATACGCAGTATTTT.

This chain links TRBV20-1 with TRBJ1-2; D gene unclear. Looked up from germline, CDR1 is DFQATT and CDR2 is SNEGSKA (reference sequence). This CDR3 comprises 14 residues. V lost 4 bases, J lost 2 bases, and 14 bases lay in between. The CDR3 here is CSAIEGSKNYGYTF. The CDR3 DNA sequence: TGCAGTGCTATAGAGGGCAGTAAAAACTATGGCTACACCTTC.

The V and J genes are TRBV28 and TRBJ2-3; TRBD2 matches at 7 bases. Losses at the gene ends were 8 bases for V and 1 base for J; bases not matched to a gene: 15. The CDR3 covers 17 residues. From germline, CDR1 is MDHEN and CDR2 SYDVKM. CDR3 residues: CASAFTLGLAGTDTQYF. The CDR3 DNA follows: TGTGCCAGCGCGTTTACCTTGGGGCTAGCGGGCACAGATACGCAGTATTTT.

The V gene is TRBV20-1, the J gene TRBJ2-7; a weak D match, TRBD2 (6 bases). Trimming shortened V by 0 bases and J by 0 bases, and 15 bases separated the two germline ends. Germline-derived CDR1 and CDR2 are DFQATT and SNEGSKA (reference sequence). This CDR3 is 16 amino acids long. CDR3 sequence reads: CSARDLGGKSSYEQYF. CDR3 DNA sequence: TGCAGTGCTAGAGATCTCGGAGGGAAGAGCTCCTACGAGCAGTACTTC.

The V call is TRBV2, the J call TRBJ1-1, with D unresolved. Germline V gives CDR1 SNHLY, CDR2 FYNNEI. Trimming pared 1 base from V and 11 bases from J, leaving 14 bases between. This CDR3 contains 13 residues. The CDR3 sequence is CASSEVGRLRAFF. The DNA for the CDR3 is TGTGCCAGCAGTGAAGTCGGTCGTCTACGGGCTTTCTTT.

The chain has TRBV12-3 or TRBV12-4 and TRBJ2-7; TRBD2 might be the D (6 bases). V was pared by 8 bases and J by 5 bases, with 16 bases between. This CDR3 has 13 residues. For the CDR3, the DNA is TGTGCCAGCTCCAGGACTACAAGTCACGAGCAGTACTTC. This encodes CASSRTTSHEQYF.

This clonotype has only a few counts. The V gene is TRBV11-1, the J gene TRBJ2-1; a weak D match, TRBD1 (7 bases). CDR1 is SGHAT and CDR2 is FQDESV in the germline V gene (reference sequence). The ends were cut back, 5 bases at V and 8 bases at J, with 13 bases in the middle. There are 13 residues in the CDR3. Written as DNA, the CDR3 is TGTGCCAGCAGCCCCAGGGGGGCGCATGAGCAGTTCTTC. Translated: CASSPRGAHEQFF.

This clonotype appeared many times. The chain employs TRBV5-1 and TRBJ2-7, with unresolved D. This CDR3 region has 12 residues. The ends were cut back, 3 bases at V and 1 base at J, with 5 bases in the middle. Germline V gene lookup returns CDR1 SGHRS and CDR2 YFSETQ. In nucleotides, the CDR3 is TGCGCCAGCAGCTCGGTATCCTACGAGCAGTACTTC. Protein product: CASSSVSYEQYF.

CDR3 residues: CASSQGLQGAYEQYF. CDR3 DNA sequence: TGTGCCAGCAGCCAAGGGTTACAGGGAGCCTACGAGCAGTACTTC. V is TRBV3-1 and J is TRBJ2-5, with D maybe TRBD1 (6 bases). The J call is in doubt because the DNA end fits TRBJ2-7 better. The CDR3 runs to 15 residues. Germline V gene data show CDR1 as LGHDT and CDR2 as YNNKEL (reference sequence).

The V gene is TRBV6-6, the J gene TRBJ2-3; D may be TRBD1 (5 bases). V lost 6 bases to trimming and J lost 3 bases, with 16 bases between them. The CDR3 consists of 15 residues. In germline, CDR1 is MNHNY, CDR2 SVGAGI (reference sequence). The CDR3 nucleotides are TGTGCCAGCAGCGAAAACCTTAGACAGACAGATACGCAGTATTTT. Its protein is CASSENLRQTDTQYF.

This clonotype has more than one count but fewer than ten. This chain joins TRBV4-1 and TRBJ2-1; 13 positions match TRBD2. This CDR3 contains 14 residues. Per germline, CDR1 MGHRA and CDR2 YSYEKL. Trimming took 6 bases from V and 6 from J; bases not matched to a gene: 2. The CDR3 sequence: CASRGLAGINEQFF. The CDR3 DNA sequence: TGCGCCAGCAGGGGACTAGCGGGAATCAATGAGCAGTTCTTC.

Here the CDR3 reads CAWSVDSGSSSQYF. CDR3 sequence (DNA): TGTGCCTGGAGTGTAGACAGCGGGAGCTCGTCGCAGTATTTT. The genes are TRBV30 and TRBJ2-3, with 8 nucleotides matching TRBD2. V shed 0 bases, J shed 10 bases, and the junction held 9 bases outside the gene matches. The germline V gene has CDR1 GTSNPN and CDR2 SVGIG (reference sequence). CDR3 length: 14 residues. Complete variable domain (other parts from reference TRBV30 and TRBJ2-3): SQTIHQWPATLVQPVGSPLSLECTVEGTSNPNLYWYRQAAGRGLQLLFYSVGIGQISSEVPQNLSASRPQDRQFILSSKKLLLSDSGFYLCAWSVDSGSSSQYFGPGTRLTVL.

The genes are TRBV7-9 and TRBJ1-2; D gene unclear. The CDR3 is made up of 16 amino acids. V was shortened by 1 base and J by 7 bases, with 19 bases between the two germline ends. CDR1 SEHNR and CDR2 FQNEAQ come from the germline V gene (reference sequence). The CDR3 reads CASSLGVMEGLAGYTF. The CDR3 DNA is TGTGCCAGCAGCTTAGGAGTTATGGAGGGTTTGGCTGGCTACACCTTC.

In its sample, this clonotype was seen a few times. The DNA for the CDR3 is TGTGCCAGCAGCTTATTAAACGGCGCCTCCGAGCAGTACTTC. This gives the protein CASSLLNGASEQYF. The V gene is TRBV11-2, the J gene TRBJ2-5; D ambiguous. The J call may be wrong; the DNA end is better matched by TRBJ2-7. CDR3 length: 14 residues. Germline V lookup: CDR1 SGHAT, CDR2 FQNNGV.